This T cell receptor beta chain emerged from a study of blood T cell repertoires in COVID-19. For the study at large: Donors in the United States, Italy and Spain gave samples during acute or convalescent COVID-19.

V was pared by 0 bases and J by 0 bases, with 16 bases between. In germline, CDR1 is SGDLS, CDR2 YYNGEE. CDR3 length: 18 amino acids. The assay was immunoSEQ multiplex PCR, and TCRdb's table has in-frame clones only and misses some. The sample shows about 110,000 clones, over 75% of them seen only once. The gene calls are TRBV9 and TRBJ1-3; D is perhaps TRBD1 (6 bases). The sequence was collected from a woman in her seventies who had recovered from COVID-19. Material for sequencing was peripheral blood. CDR3 coding DNA: TGTGCCAGCAGCGTAGCGGGGGGGGGCAGTCCCTCTGGAAACACCATATATTTT. Translation: CASSVAGGGSPSGNTIYF.